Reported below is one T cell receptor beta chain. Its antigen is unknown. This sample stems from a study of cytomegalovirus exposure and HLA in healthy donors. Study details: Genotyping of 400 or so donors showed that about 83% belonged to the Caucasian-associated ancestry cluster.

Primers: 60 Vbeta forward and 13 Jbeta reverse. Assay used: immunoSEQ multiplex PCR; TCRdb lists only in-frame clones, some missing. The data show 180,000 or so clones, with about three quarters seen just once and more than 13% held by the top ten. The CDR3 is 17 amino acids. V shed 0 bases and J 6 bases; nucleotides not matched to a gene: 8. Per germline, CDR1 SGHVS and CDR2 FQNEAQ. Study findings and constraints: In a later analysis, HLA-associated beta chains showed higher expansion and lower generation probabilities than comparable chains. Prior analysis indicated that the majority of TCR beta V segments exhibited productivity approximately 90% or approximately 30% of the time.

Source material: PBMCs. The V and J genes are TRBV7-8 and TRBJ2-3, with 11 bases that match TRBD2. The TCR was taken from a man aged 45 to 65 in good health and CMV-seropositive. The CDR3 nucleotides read TGTGCCAGCAGCTTAGCAGGATCTAGCGGGGGGATGGATACGCAGTATTTT. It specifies CASSLAGSSGGMDTQYF. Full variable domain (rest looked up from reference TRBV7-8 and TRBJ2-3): GAGVSQSPRYKVAKRGQDVALRCDPISGHVSLFWYQQALGQGPEFLTYFQNEAQLDKSGLPSDRFFAERPEGSVSTLKIQRTQQEDSAVYLCASSLAGSSGGMDTQYFGPGTRLTVL.